These 15 T cell receptor beta chains were all obtained from the same sample, sequenced in a study of T cell changes during pregnancy in multiple sclerosis. The method was immunoSEQ multiplex PCR; TCRdb's version includes in-frame clones alone and lacks a portion of them. In the table there are about 87,000 clones, 90% to 95% of which are singletons. The sequencing here drew on peripheral blood, taken in the third trimester of pregnancy. All receptors come from a female donor in good health, enrolled as a control in a pregnancy study.

The J gene is TRBJ2-3, the V gene TRBV4-2, with D perhaps matching TRBD2 (6 bases). Germline loops: CDR1 LGHNA, CDR2 YNFKEQ. The CDR3 is 15 amino acids. V lost 1 base and J 4 bases, leaving 12 bases between the germline ends. CDR3 bases: TGTGCCAGCAGCCAAGGGGCGGGAAATCCAGATACGCAGTATTTT. It translates to CASSQGAGNPDTQYF.

V is TRBV5-1 and J is TRBJ2-3; D may be TRBD1 (5 bases). CDR3 size: 15 residues. Germline loops: CDR1 SGHRS, CDR2 YFSETQ. V was cut by 3 bases and J by 3 bases, with 14 bases left in between. The CDR3, as DNA: TGCGCCAGCAGCTCAGGGCCAGGACCGACAGATACGCAGTATTTT. Protein sequence: CASSSGPGPTDTQYF. Together with reference TRBV5-1 and TRBJ2-3, the CDR3 gives the full variable domain: KAGVTQTPRYLIKTRGQQVTLSCSPISGHRSVSWYQQTPGQGLQFLFEYFSETQRNKGNFPGRFSGRQFSNSRSEMNVSTLELGDSALYLCASSSGPGPTDTQYFGPGTRLTVL.

V gene TRBV5-1 combines with J gene TRBJ2-7, with 8 positions matching TRBD2. Germline lookup yields CDR1 SGHRS and CDR2 YFSETQ. V trimming: 5 bases; J trimming: 7 bases; junction bases outside the gene matches: 14. The CDR3 consists of 15 residues. CDR3 sequence (DNA): TGCGCCAGCAGGGACGTCTACGGACAGCGGGAGGAGCAGTACTTC. Translating it yields CASRDVYGQREEQYF.

This chain links TRBV7-2 with TRBJ2-3; 10 bases map to TRBD2. The CDR3 extends over 19 amino acids. From germline, CDR1 is SGHTA and CDR2 FQGNSA. Trimming took 1 base from V and 2 from J; bases not matched to a gene: 12. CDR3 sequence reads: CASSLEGASGSRFTDTQYF. In DNA form, the CDR3 reads TGTGCCAGCAGCTTAGAGGGGGCTAGCGGGAGTCGGTTCACAGATACGCAGTATTTT. Together with reference TRBV7-2 and TRBJ2-3, the CDR3 gives the full variable domain: GAGVSQSPSNKVTEKGKDVELRCDPISGHTALYWYRQSLGQGLEFLIYFQGNSAPDKSGLPSDRFSAERTGGSVSTLTIQRTQQEDSAVYLCASSLEGASGSRFTDTQYFGPGTRLTVL.

J is TRBJ2-5 and V is TRBV6-1; tentative D call: TRBD2 (6 bases). The CDR3 covers 15 residues. V lost 2 bases and J lost 2, with 12 bases in between. Germline-derived CDR1 and CDR2 are MNHNS and SASEGT. CDR3 region: CASSELLEGQETQYF. Here the CDR3 DNA reads TGTGCCAGCAGTGAATTGTTGGAGGGACAAGAGACCCAGTACTTC.

The genes are TRBV19 and TRBJ2-5, with D tentatively TRBD1 (6 bases). V dropped 5 bases and J dropped 5 bases, with 18 bases sitting between them. Germline assignment: CDR1 LNHDA and CDR2 SQIVND (reference sequence). The CDR3 has 15 amino acids. The CDR3 nucleotides are TGTGCCAGTAGTGCGCGTACAGGGAGTTGGGAGACCCAGTACTTC. Its protein is CASSARTGSWETQYF.

This chain links TRBV15 with TRBJ2-7; 7 nucleotides agree with TRBD1. The CDR3 is 14 residues long. The ends lost 2 bases at V and 5 bases at J; junction bases unmatched: 6. Germline loops: CDR1 LNHNV, CDR2 YYDKDF (reference sequence). The CDR3 is CATSRIDRDNEQYF. CDR3 nucleotide sequence: TGTGCCACCAGCAGAATAGACAGGGATAACGAGCAGTACTTC.

The rearrangement uses TRBV27 and TRBJ2-5, with a weak D call TRBD2 (6 bases). The germline gives CDR1 MNHEY, CDR2 SMNVEV (reference sequence). Trimming stripped 1 base from V and 0 bases from J, with 12 bases between. This CDR3 has 16 residues. CDR3 residues: CASSLFGAGYQETQYF. For the CDR3, the DNA is TGTGCCAGCAGTTTATTTGGGGCGGGGTACCAAGAGACCCAGTACTTC.

The rearrangement links TRBV27 to TRBJ2-3; D possibly corresponds to TRBD2 (5 bases). The germline V gene has CDR1 MNHEY and CDR2 SMNVEV (reference sequence). V shed 4 bases and J shed 3 bases, with 14 bases lying between them. The CDR3 is 15 residues long. The chain's CDR3 is CASSSPTTRTDTQYF. CDR3 coding DNA: TGTGCCAGCAGTTCCCCGACCACTAGGACAGATACGCAGTATTTT.

The CDR3 is CASSPEGETQYF. Written as DNA, the CDR3 is TGTGCCAGCAGCCCCGAGGGAGAGACCCAGTACTTC. This chain joins TRBV11-3 and TRBJ2-5; TRBD2 might be the D (5 bases). The V gene lost 5 bases and the J gene lost 4 bases, with 8 bases spanning the gap. This CDR3 has 12 residues. Germline-derived CDR1 and CDR2 are SGHNT and YENEEA.

As DNA, the CDR3 is TGTGCCAGCGGAGGGGCGCCAGCGGCGAACACCGGGGAGCTGTTTTTT. This codes for CASGGAPAANTGELFF. The J gene is TRBJ2-2, the V gene TRBV5-4, with a possible D match to TRBD2 (6 bases). Looked up from germline, CDR1 is SGHNT and CDR2 is YYREEE (reference sequence). The CDR3 loop spans 16 amino acids. Trimming left V 7 bases short and J 0 bases short, with 16 bases between.

The V call is TRBV19, the J call TRBJ2-2, with TRBD1 matching 9 bases. The CDR3 runs 14 residues. The germline V gene has CDR1 LNHDA and CDR2 SQIVND (reference sequence). V trimming: 8 bases; J trimming: 8 bases; junction bases outside the gene matches: 9. CDR3 sequence: CASRRDRDVGELFF. The CDR3 DNA reads TGTGCCAGTCGGCGGGACAGGGATGTTGGGGAGCTGTTTTTT.

The chain couples TRBV11-1 to TRBJ2-7, with 11 bases aligning to TRBD2. V lost 5 bases, J lost 2 bases, and 8 bases stayed unmatched. The CDR3 extends over 16 amino acids. The germline V gene has CDR1 SGHAT and CDR2 FQDESV (reference sequence). CDR3 in DNA: TGTGCCAGCAGCACCGGGACTAGCGGATTTGCCTACGAGCAGTACTTC. It encodes CASSTGTSGFAYEQYF.

The chain is built from TRBV5-1 and TRBJ2-1, with D tentatively TRBD2 (6 bases). V lost 0 bases and J 7 bases, leaving 29 bases between the germline ends. This CDR3 is built from 20 residues. Germline V gene sequence: CDR1 SGHRS, CDR2 YFSETQ. CDR3 DNA sequence: TGCGCCAGCAGCTTGGGGATCAATGGGGGGAGGTTCGTTGCTTGGAATGAGCAGTTCTTC. Amino acids: CASSLGINGGRFVAWNEQFF.

The chain recombines TRBV6-1 with TRBJ1-1, with 7 nucleotides matching TRBD1. V lost 6 bases and J lost 0; bases outside the gene matches: 7. CDR1 and CDR2 from the germline V gene are MNHNS and SASEGT. This CDR3 has 15 residues. CDR3 sequence (DNA): TGTGCCAGCAGGGTGGAGGACAGGATGAACACTGAAGCTTTCTTT. Protein product: CASRVEDRMNTEAFF.